The present T cell receptor (beta chain) was sequenced within a study of persistence of HIV-infected CD4 T cells. On the study more broadly: Two participants gave one leukapheresis sample; others gave up to about 180 mL blood repeatedly.

Only one count was recorded for this clone. Its antigen remains unknown. Cells were stimulated nonspecifically with anti-CD3/anti-CD28 magnetic beads. Responding CD4+ T cells were sorted by upregulation of both CD40 ligand and CD69. V lost 3 bases and J lost 16, with 20 bases in between. Germline loops: CDR1 SGHDT, CDR2 YYEEEE. The CDR3 is 13 residues long. The libraries were made with immunoSEQ version 4 in survey mode. Generated by immunoSEQ multiplex PCR, the TCRdb table keeps only in-frame clones and is missing some. The sample lists more than 35,000 clones, 80% to 90% seen once, with 1.3% in the top ten.

This rearrangement joins TRBV5-6 to TRBJ1-3; unclear D gene. The source of this sequence is an adult man with HIV who was CMV-seropositive. The source material was CD4+ T cells sorted from PBMCs after roughly 17-hour stimulation, sampled from a patient who received antiretroviral therapy. CDR3 DNA: TGTGCCAGCAGCTCTAACCGGGCCCCCGTCCGGTATTTT. Its translation is CASSSNRAPVRYF.